This T cell receptor (beta chain) was recorded in a study of T-cell reconstitution after alpha-beta-depleted transplantation in children. Unique molecular identifiers were used to barcode this TCRbeta library. MiXCR was run by TCRdb on the PCR reads, yielding one entry per CDR3 protein. The data contain nearly 550,000 distinct CDR3 sequences, about 17% of them singletons. This clonotype was detected once. This CDR3 has 22 amino acids. V was clipped by 0 bases and J by 9 bases; unmatched bases: 22. From germline, CDR1 is SGHAT and CDR2 FQNNGV. Specimen: PBMCs from the stem cell graft donor, collected from the stem cell graft. The chain joins TRBV11-2 to TRBJ2-2; 13 nucleotides align to TRBD2. The sequence came from a human donor who donated a stem cell graft to a child with acute lymphoblastic leukemia. CDR3 DNA sequence: TGTGCCAGCAGCTTAGATCCCGGACTAGCGGGAGTTGTGAAGACGACCCGGTGGGAGCTGTTTTTT. As protein: CASSLDPGLAGVVKTTRWELFF.